The 4 T cell receptor beta chains given below trace back to one sample, sequenced in a study of shared clonotypes between healthy human individuals. TCRdb's copy holds only in-frame clones and misses some; the assay was immunoSEQ multiplex PCR. Of over 850,000 clones detected, approximately 80% appear once; the ten largest clones hold approximately 0.5%. Material for sequencing was memory CD4+ T cells from PBMCs. The subset: CD45RA-negative fraction. Receptor source: a young man in good health. Some clones in this sample may be carry-over from other donors' samples.

The chain employs TRBV28 and TRBJ2-7; possible D gene TRBD2, 6 bases. The V gene's germline CDR1 is MDHEN and CDR2 SYDVKM. Trimming took off 5 bases at V and 2 bases at J, with 10 bases between the two ends. CDR3 size: 13 residues. The CDR3, as DNA: TGTGCCAGCAGTCCCGCGGGACCCTACGAGCAGTACTTC. Translated, it gives CASSPAGPYEQYF.

The chain links TRBV9 to TRBJ1-4; 9 nucleotides align to TRBD1. Germline assignment: CDR1 SGDLS and CDR2 YYNGEE. V dropped 0 bases and J dropped 7; count of bases not matched to a gene: 4. The CDR3 totals 15 residues. The CDR3, as DNA: TGTGCCAGCAGCGTAGCACAGGGGGCGGCTGAAAAACTGTTTTTT. It encodes CASSVAQGAAEKLFF.

The chain has TRBV5-4 and TRBJ1-1, with D tentatively TRBD1 (6 bases). The CDR3 covers 14 residues. The V end was cut by 0 bases, the J end by 4 bases, with 10 bases between. Germline CDR1 and CDR2: SGHNT and YYREEE (reference sequence). The CDR3 DNA reads as TGTGCCAGCAGCTTGGCAGGGGCGGGCACTGAAGCTTTCTTT. This codes for CASSLAGAGTEAFF.

The chain carries TRBV6-6 and TRBJ2-3; TRBD2 agrees at 10 bases. Germline V lookup: CDR1 MNHNY, CDR2 SVGAGI (reference sequence). The CDR3 contains 16 residues. J was trimmed by 2 bases and V by 5 bases; bases with no gene match: 7. In nucleotides, the CDR3 is TGTGCCAGCAGTCCCGGGACTAGCGAGAACACAGATACGCAGTATTTT. It is translated as CASSPGTSENTDTQYF.